The 27 T cell receptor beta chains given below trace back to one sample, sequenced in a study of T cell responses to AZD1222 COVID-19 vaccine. The repertoire was sequenced with immunoSEQ multiplex PCR; TCRdb's copy has only in-frame clones and lacks some. The sample has about 160,000 clones, around 87% seen once. The source material was peripheral blood, sampled 28 days after the second AZD1222 dose. The source is an adult who received the AZD1222 COVID-19 vaccine.

This clone turned up a few times. The V call is TRBV5-1, the J call TRBJ2-1; D ambiguous. V gave up 0 bases and J gave up 3 bases, with 7 bases separating them. The CDR3 runs to 14 residues. Per the germline V gene, CDR1 is SGHRS and CDR2 is YFSETQ. The CDR3 region is CASSLAQYYNEQFF. CDR3 bases: TGCGCCAGCAGCTTGGCCCAGTACTACAATGAGCAGTTCTTC.

The chain joins TRBV14 to TRBJ2-5, with 8 bases identical to TRBD1. The germline V gene has CDR1 SGHDN and CDR2 FVKESK. The CDR3 loop spans 15 amino acids. V was pared by 4 bases and J by 5 bases, with 9 bases of the junction left unmatched. The CDR3 is CASSPGQRDRETQYF. CDR3 in DNA: TGTGCCAGCAGCCCGGGACAGAGGGACAGGGAGACCCAGTACTTC.

This clone was seen only once. The chain recombines TRBV19 with TRBJ2-1, with 8 bases aligning to TRBD1. V was clipped by 4 bases and J by 6 bases; unmatched bases: 11. The CDR3 loop spans 16 amino acids. Germline V CDR1 and CDR2: LNHDA, SQIVND (reference sequence). This chain's CDR3 is CASSTATGGLPNEQFF. The CDR3 nucleotides are TGTGCCAGTAGTACCGCAACAGGGGGTCTTCCCAATGAGCAGTTCTTC.

The chain is built from TRBV6-5 and TRBJ2-7, with 9 bases aligning to TRBD1. The CDR3 sequence is 14 residues long. The ends lost 4 bases at V and 4 bases at J; junction bases unmatched: 5. CDR1 and CDR2 (germline): MNHEY, SVGAGI. The CDR3 is CASSLRTGEYEQYF. The DNA for the CDR3 is TGTGCCAGCAGTTTGAGGACAGGGGAATACGAGCAGTACTTC.

The rearrangement joins TRBV7-6 to TRBJ1-5; the D is unclear. The CDR3 has 15 residues. The V end was cut by 0 bases, the J end by 6 bases, with 12 bases between. Germline V CDR1 and CDR2: SGHVS, FNYEAQ. The CDR3 loop reads CASSLALGWGQPQHF. CDR3 nucleotides: TGTGCCAGCAGCTTAGCGTTGGGGTGGGGTCAGCCCCAGCATTTT.

The J gene is TRBJ2-7, the V gene TRBV6-2 or TRBV6-3; 13 positions agree with TRBD2. This CDR3 spans 17 amino acids. The V segment lost 5 bases and the J segment 0 bases; nucleotides outside the gene matches: 7. Germline CDR1 MNHEY, CDR2 SVGEGT. CDR3 sequence: CASSRTSGGLSSYEQYF. In nucleotides, the CDR3 is TGTGCCAGCAGTAGGACTAGCGGGGGCCTCAGCTCCTACGAGCAGTACTTC.

The rearrangement links TRBV6-2 or TRBV6-3 to TRBJ1-2; a weak D match, TRBD1 (6 bases). V was shortened by 4 bases and J by 4 bases, with 16 bases between the two germline ends. The CDR3 has 15 amino acids. The germline V gene encodes CDR1 MNHEY and CDR2 SVGEGT. Written as DNA, the CDR3 is TGTGCCAGCAGTTCGATGACAGGCCGGACCTATGGCTACACCTTC. This sequence encodes CASSSMTGRTYGYTF.

This clone was recorded once. The chain joins TRBV7-8 to TRBJ1-5; D remains unclear. The CDR3 covers 12 residues. Trimming shortened V by 5 bases and J by 4 bases, and 6 bases separated the two germline ends. The V gene's germline CDR1 is SGHVS and CDR2 FQNEAQ. For the CDR3, the DNA is TGTGCCAGCAGCCCCTTTAATCAGCCCCAGCATTTT. It translates to CASSPFNQPQHF.

This chain links TRBV28 with TRBJ1-5; 11 nucleotides agree with TRBD1. CDR1 MDHEN and CDR2 SYDVKM come from the germline V gene. Germline trimming cut 6 bases from V and 7 bases from J; bases unmatched to any gene: 5. The CDR3 loop spans 14 amino acids. Here the CDR3 DNA reads TGTGCCAGCAGAGACGGACAGGGGGCGCAGCCCCAGCATTTT. Encoded protein: CASRDGQGAQPQHF.

The rearrangement joins TRBV5-1 to TRBJ2-1, with D perhaps matching TRBD2 (6 bases). The germline CDR1 and CDR2 sequences are SGHRS and YFSETQ. Trimming stripped 6 bases from V and 4 bases from J, with 14 bases between. This CDR3 is built from 14 residues. For the CDR3, the DNA is TGCGCCAGCATCGGCGGGATCAATTACAATGAGCAGTTCTTC. It specifies CASIGGINYNEQFF. Complete variable domain (other parts from reference TRBV5-1 and TRBJ2-1): KAGVTQTPRYLIKTRGQQVTLSCSPISGHRSVSWYQQTPGQGLQFLFEYFSETQRNKGNFPGRFSGRQFSNSRSEMNVSTLELGDSALYLCASIGGINYNEQFFGPGTRLTVL.

The V call is TRBV14, the J call TRBJ1-5; unclear D gene. Germline CDR1 is SGHDN and CDR2 is FVKESK. CDR3 length equals 17 residues. Trimming shortened V by 4 bases and J by 0 bases, and 16 bases separated the two germline ends. CDR3 DNA sequence: TGTGCCAGCAGCCGCCTAAACCCGGGGTATAGCAATCAGCCCCAGCATTTT. Residues: CASSRLNPGYSNQPQHF.

CDR3 loop: CASSLEGRAYEQYF. In nucleotides, the CDR3 is TGTGCCAGCAGCTTAGAAGGGAGGGCCTACGAGCAGTACTTC. This chain uses TRBV7-2 with TRBJ2-7; 7 bases are a match to TRBD2. Germline assignment: CDR1 SGHTA and CDR2 FQGNSA. The length of the CDR3 is 14 residues. V lost 1 base to trimming and J lost 2 bases; unmatched junction nucleotides: 2.

The chain recombines TRBV9 with TRBJ2-2; D not resolved. This CDR3 has 17 residues. V lost 0 bases and J 4 bases, leaving 16 bases between the germline ends. Per germline, CDR1 SGDLS and CDR2 YYNGEE. The CDR3 nucleotides read TGTGCCAGCAGCGTAGAATCGCTACGCCGACTCACCGGGGAGCTGTTTTTT. Translating it yields CASSVESLRRLTGELFF.

The V and J genes are TRBV27 and TRBJ2-5; TRBD1 might be the D (6 bases). V lost 7 bases and J lost 1, with 16 bases in between. CDR1 and CDR2 (germline): MNHEY, SMNVEV (reference sequence). This CDR3 comprises 15 residues. CDR3: CASKVKGEIQETQYF. The CDR3 nucleotides read TGTGCCAGCAAGGTAAAGGGGGAGATCCAAGAGACCCAGTACTTC.

The V call is TRBV6-4, the J call TRBJ2-7; the match to TRBD2 covers 10 bases. Germline V gene data show CDR1 as MRHNA and CDR2 as SNTAGT. The CDR3 spans 15 residues. J lost 4 bases, V lost 0 bases, and 3 bases had no gene match. Written as DNA, the CDR3 is TGTGCCAGCAGTGACTCGGCTAGCGGGGGATACGAGCAGTACTTC. This sequence encodes CASSDSASGGYEQYF.

The V and J genes are TRBV19 and TRBJ1-5; D possibly corresponds to TRBD1 (5 bases). Trimming removed 3 bases from V and 6 bases from J, with 15 bases in between. Germline V gene sequence: CDR1 LNHDA, CDR2 SQIVND (reference sequence). CDR3 length: 15 residues. Written as DNA, the CDR3 is TGTGCCAGTAGTATGATCAGGGACGGGAGTCAGCCCCAGCATTTT. This sequence encodes CASSMIRDGSQPQHF.

Concerning this clone: This sample includes further DNA sequences coding for the same CDR3. The genes are TRBV2 and TRBJ1-2; a possible D gene is TRBD1 (5 bases). From germline, CDR1 is SNHLY and CDR2 FYNNEI. The CDR3 runs 12 residues. V gave up 4 bases and J gave up 4 bases, with 7 bases separating them. As DNA, the CDR3 is TGTGCCAGCAGTGGACAGCGCTATGGCTACACCTTC. Amino acid sequence: CASSGQRYGYTF.

The J gene is TRBJ1-5, the V gene TRBV18; D gene ambiguous. With 9 bases removed from V and 5 bases from J, the gap between germline ends came to 14 bases. Germline lookup yields CDR1 KGHSH and CDR2 LQKENI. The CDR3 length is 13 residues. The CDR3 DNA reads TGTGCCAGTCTTGAGGCAAACGATCAGCCCCAGCATTTT. Encoded protein: CASLEANDQPQHF.

Regarding this clone: A junction boundary mismatches the germline segment, possibly from a read error. The chain recombines TRBV6-5 with TRBJ1-5; D is possibly TRBD1 (5 bases). Germline CDR1 and CDR2: MNHEY and SVGAGI. This CDR3 has 12 residues. CDR3 nucleotides: TGTGCCAGCAGTTACACGGGGGAAAGGTTGAATTTT. Translating gives CASSYTGERLNF.

The chain links TRBV3-1 (or the pseudogene TRBV3-2) to TRBJ1-6; perhaps TRBD1 as D (5 bases). Trimming removed 0 bases at V and 9 bases at J, with 15 bases between. CDR1 and CDR2 (germline): LGHDT, YNNKEL (reference sequence). The length of the CDR3 is 16 residues. CDR3 residues: CASSQDPQGSSSPLHF. The CDR3 nucleotides read TGTGCCAGCAGCCAAGATCCGCAGGGATCTTCTTCACCCCTCCACTTT.

This chain joins TRBV12-3 or TRBV12-4 and TRBJ2-3, with D possibly matching TRBD2 (6 bases). The germline V and J ends were trimmed by 8 bases and 2 bases, with 11 bases remaining between them. This CDR3 has 13 residues. The CDR3 bases are TGTGCCAGCGGGCGGGGACTCACAGATACGCAGTATTTT. Translating it yields CASGRGLTDTQYF.

The V call is TRBV2, the J call TRBJ1-5; perhaps TRBD1 as D (6 bases). Between the trimmed V and J ends, which lost 5 bases and 7 bases, there was a span of 12 bases. Germline lookup yields CDR1 SNHLY and CDR2 FYNNEI. The CDR3 is 13 residues long. In nucleotides, the CDR3 is TGTGCCAGCAGTCAGGACAGTCGGCAGCCCCAGCATTTT. This gives the protein CASSQDSRQPQHF.

This chain joins TRBV6-4 and TRBJ2-3; TRBD2 aligns across 8 bases. Germline lookup yields CDR1 MRHNA and CDR2 SNTAGT. The CDR3 runs to 15 residues. V was clipped by 6 bases and J by 3 bases; unmatched bases: 8. The DNA for the CDR3 is TGTGCCAGCAGCCCCCGGGGGGGGGTGACAGATACGCAGTATTTT. This codes for CASSPRGGVTDTQYF.

V usage is TRBV6-6 and J usage is TRBJ1-2; D is undetermined. V was pared by 2 bases and J by 4 bases, with 14 bases between. CDR1 and CDR2 from the germline V gene are MNHNY and SVGAGI (reference sequence). The CDR3 spans 15 residues. CDR3 protein: CASSYQRQESYGYTF. The CDR3 DNA sequence: TGTGCCAGCAGTTACCAGCGGCAGGAGAGCTATGGCTACACCTTC.

This chain joins TRBV6-5 and TRBJ1-5; TRBD1 matches 10 bases. This CDR3 is built from 15 residues. The germline CDR1 and CDR2 sequences are MNHEY and SVGAGI. With V trimmed by 5 bases and J by 6 bases, 7 bases remained unmatched. The CDR3 is CASSPGQGLGQPQHF. CDR3 bases: TGTGCCAGCAGTCCGGGACAGGGGTTAGGTCAGCCCCAGCATTTT.

This sequence joins TRBV30 and TRBJ1-4; D is ambiguous. With 4 bases removed from V and 10 bases from J, the gap between germline ends came to 19 bases. There are 14 residues in the CDR3. The V gene's germline CDR1 is GTSNPN and CDR2 SVGIG (reference sequence). CDR3 sequence reads: CAWKVPTVAGKLFF. DNA of the CDR3: TGTGCCTGGAAGGTACCGACGGTCGCGGGAAAACTGTTTTTT.

The chain joins TRBV3-1 (or the pseudogene TRBV3-2) to TRBJ2-5; TRBD1 agrees at 10 bases. The CDR3 loop spans 12 amino acids. CDR1 is LGHDT and CDR2 is YNNKEL in the germline V gene (reference sequence). Trimming at V came to 4 bases and at J to 8 bases, leaving 1 base not matched to a gene. The CDR3 coding sequence is TGTGCCAGCAGCCGGACAGGGGGTACCCAGTACTTC. Protein sequence: CASSRTGGTQYF.